This T cell receptor beta chain originates from a study of human T cells and chemical hapten exposure. Study information: Sensitization applied 2% DPC to approximately 2 cm by approximately 2 cm of upper inner arm skin.

Noted time point: patch test 1, 2 weeks after DPC sensitization. Treatment reported: therapeutic diphenylcyclopropenone sensitization with weekly scalp DPC. The CDR3 is made up of 14 amino acids. From germline, CDR1 is SGHAT and CDR2 FQNNGV. The V end lost 4 bases, the J end lost 4 bases, and 12 bases lay between the germline ends. Each cDNA molecule in the library carried unique molecular identifiers. From the RACE reads, TCRdb called clonotypes with MiXCR, one entry per CDR3 protein. The sample has roughly 380,000 distinct CDR3 sequences; more than 4.5% are singletons. The TCR was taken from a woman between 50 and 59 years old with alopecia areata. Some clones in this sample may be carry-over from other donors' samples. The chain recombines TRBV11-2 with TRBJ2-3; D gene ambiguous. Sequencing used whole blood, obtained in connection with sensitization to the hapten diphenylcyclopropenone (DPC). CDR3 DNA: TGTGCCAGCAGCTCCCTTCCTAGGGCAGATACGCAGTATTTT. It yields the protein CASSSLPRADTQYF. Full variable domain (missing parts from reference TRBV11-2 and TRBJ2-3): EAGVAQSPRYKIIEKRQSVAFWCNPISGHATLYWYQQILGQGPKLLIQFQNNGVVDDSQLPKDRFSAERLKGVDSTLKIQPAKLEDSAVYLCASSSLPRADTQYFGPGTRLTVL.